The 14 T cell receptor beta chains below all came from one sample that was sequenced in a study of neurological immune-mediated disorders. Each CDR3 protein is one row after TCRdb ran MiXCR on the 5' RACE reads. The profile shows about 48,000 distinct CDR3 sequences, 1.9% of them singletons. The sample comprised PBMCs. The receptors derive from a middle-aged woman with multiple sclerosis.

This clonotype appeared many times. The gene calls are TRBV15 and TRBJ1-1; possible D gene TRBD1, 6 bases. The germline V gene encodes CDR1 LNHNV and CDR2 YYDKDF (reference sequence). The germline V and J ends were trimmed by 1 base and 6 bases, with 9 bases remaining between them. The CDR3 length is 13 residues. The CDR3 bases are TGTGCCACCAGCAGAGTACAGGGAGCTGAAGCTTTCTTT. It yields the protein CATSRVQGAEAFF.

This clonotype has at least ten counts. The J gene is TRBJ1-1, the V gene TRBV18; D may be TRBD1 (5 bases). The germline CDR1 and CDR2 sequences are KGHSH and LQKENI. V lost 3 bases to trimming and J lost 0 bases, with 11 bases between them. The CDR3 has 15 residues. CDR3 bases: TGTGCCAGCTCACCGGGGGGGAGTATGAACACTGAAGCTTTCTTT. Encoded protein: CASSPGGSMNTEAFF.

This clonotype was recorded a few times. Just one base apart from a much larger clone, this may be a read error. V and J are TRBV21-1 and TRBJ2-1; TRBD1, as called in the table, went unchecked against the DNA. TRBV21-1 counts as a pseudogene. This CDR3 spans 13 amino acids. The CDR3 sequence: CASPKAGERAQFF. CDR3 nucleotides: TGTGCCAGCCCCAAGGCAGGGGAACGAGCGCAGTTCTTC.

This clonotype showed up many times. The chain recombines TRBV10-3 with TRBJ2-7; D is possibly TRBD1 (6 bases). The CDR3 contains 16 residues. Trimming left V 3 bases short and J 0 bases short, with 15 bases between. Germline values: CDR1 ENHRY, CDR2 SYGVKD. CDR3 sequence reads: CAISDPGQSTSYEQYF. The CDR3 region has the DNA TGTGCCATCAGTGACCCCGGACAGTCCACCTCCTACGAGCAGTACTTC.

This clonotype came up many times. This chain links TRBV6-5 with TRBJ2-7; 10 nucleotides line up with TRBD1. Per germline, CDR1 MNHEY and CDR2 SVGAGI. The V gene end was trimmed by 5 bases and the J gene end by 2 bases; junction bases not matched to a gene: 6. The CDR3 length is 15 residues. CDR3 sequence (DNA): TGTGCCAGCAGTCCCCCCGGACAGGGGGCCTACGAGCAGTACTTC. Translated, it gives CASSPPGQGAYEQYF.

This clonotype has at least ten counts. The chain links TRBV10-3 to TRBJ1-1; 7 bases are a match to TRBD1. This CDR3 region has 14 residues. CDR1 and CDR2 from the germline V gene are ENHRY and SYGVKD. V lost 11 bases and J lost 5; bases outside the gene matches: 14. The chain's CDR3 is CAASPGTERTEAFF. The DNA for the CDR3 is TGTGCCGCCAGCCCGGGGACAGAAAGAACTGAAGCTTTCTTT.

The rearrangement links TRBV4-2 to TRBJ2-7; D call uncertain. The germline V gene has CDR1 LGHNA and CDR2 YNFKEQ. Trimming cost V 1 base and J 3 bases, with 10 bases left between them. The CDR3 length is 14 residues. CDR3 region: CASSQVASGYEQYF. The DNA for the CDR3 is TGTGCCAGCAGCCAAGTCGCTAGTGGCTACGAGCAGTACTTC.

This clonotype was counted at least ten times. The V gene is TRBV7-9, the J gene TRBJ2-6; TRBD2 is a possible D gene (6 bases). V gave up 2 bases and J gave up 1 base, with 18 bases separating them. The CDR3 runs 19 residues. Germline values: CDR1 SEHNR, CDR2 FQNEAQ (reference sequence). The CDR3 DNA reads TGTGCCAGCAGCTTATTCCTTGGGCAGGGACTGTCTGGGGCCAACGTCCTGACTTTC. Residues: CASSLFLGQGLSGANVLTF.

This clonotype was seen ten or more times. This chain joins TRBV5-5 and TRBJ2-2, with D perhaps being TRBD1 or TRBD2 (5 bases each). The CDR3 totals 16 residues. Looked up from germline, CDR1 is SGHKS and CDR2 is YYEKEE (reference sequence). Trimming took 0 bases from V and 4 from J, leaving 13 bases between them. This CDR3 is CASSLGPGTATGELFF. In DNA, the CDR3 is TGTGCCAGCAGCTTGGGTCCGGGGACGGCCACCGGGGAGCTGTTTTTT.

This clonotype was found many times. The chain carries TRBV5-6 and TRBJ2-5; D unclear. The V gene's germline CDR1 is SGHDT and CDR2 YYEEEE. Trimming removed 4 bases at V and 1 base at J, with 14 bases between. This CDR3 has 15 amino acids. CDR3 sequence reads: CASSALTWSQETQYF. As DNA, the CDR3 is TGTGCCAGCAGCGCATTAACATGGAGCCAAGAGACCCAGTACTTC.

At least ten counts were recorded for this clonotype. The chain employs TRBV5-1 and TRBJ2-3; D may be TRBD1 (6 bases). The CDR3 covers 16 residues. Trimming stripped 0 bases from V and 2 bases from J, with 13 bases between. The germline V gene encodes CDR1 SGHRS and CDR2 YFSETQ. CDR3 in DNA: TGCGCCAGCAGCTTGGCCCGGGACACCAACACAGATACGCAGTATTTT. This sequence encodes CASSLARDTNTDTQYF.

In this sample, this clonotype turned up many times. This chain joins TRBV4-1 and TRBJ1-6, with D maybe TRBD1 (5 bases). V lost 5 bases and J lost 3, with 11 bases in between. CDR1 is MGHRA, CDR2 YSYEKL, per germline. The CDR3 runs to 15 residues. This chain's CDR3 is CASSLQTVYNSPLHF. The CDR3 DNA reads TGCGCCAGCAGCTTACAGACAGTCTATAATTCACCCCTCCACTTT.

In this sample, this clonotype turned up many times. CDR3 nucleotide sequence: TGCAGCGTTGAAAGGGTGAATGAGCAGTTCTTC. As protein: CSVERVNEQFF. J is TRBJ2-1 and V is TRBV29-1; D unresolved. CDR3 length: 11 residues. Trimming took 2 bases from V and 7 from J, leaving 6 bases between them. The germline V gene has CDR1 SQVTM and CDR2 ANQGSEA.

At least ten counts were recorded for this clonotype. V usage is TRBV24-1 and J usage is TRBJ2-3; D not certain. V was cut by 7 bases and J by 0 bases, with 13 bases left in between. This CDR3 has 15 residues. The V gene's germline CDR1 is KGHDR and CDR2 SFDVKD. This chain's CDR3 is CATSESRDSTDTQYF. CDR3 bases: TGTGCCACCAGCGAAAGTAGGGATAGCACAGATACGCAGTATTTT.